This is a list of T cell receptor beta chains from one sample in a study of blood T cell repertoires in COVID-19. TCRdb's table, derived via immunoSEQ multiplex PCR, lists solely in-frame clones and lacks some. The top ten hold 10% to 13% of the sample, which has 130,000 to 150,000 clones, about 88% seen once. The sample taken for sequencing was peripheral blood. These receptors originate from a man aged 50-60 years with active or convalescent COVID-19. Each CDR3 is given with its conserved first and last residue. The D gene is left open where the match is weak. For some rows the clone size is stated as once, few or many, or as a class when expanded; others skip it.

clone_size j_call v_call d_call cdr3_aa cdr3_nt
once TRBJ1-4 TRBV3-1/TRBV3-2 TRBD1 CASSQPGTDYEKLFF TGTGCCAGCAGCCAACCCGGGACAGACTATGAAAAACTGTTTTTT
NA TRBJ1-5 TRBV11-2 NA CASSLGTGYQPQHF TGTGCCAGCAGCTTAGGTACAGGGTACCAGCCCCAGCATTTT
NA TRBJ2-3 TRBV29-1 NA CSAQGIVRDTQYF TGCAGCGCCCAGGGGATAGTTCGGGATACGCAGTATTTT
NA TRBJ2-7 TRBV28 TRBD2 CASSSAGVSEQYF TGTGCCAGCAGTTCGGCGGGAGTCTCCGAGCAGTACTTC
NA TRBJ2-1 TRBV18 TRBD2 CASSPGLAGGSNEQFF TGTGCCAGCTCACCAGGTCTAGCGGGAGGAAGTAATGAGCAGTTCTTC
NA TRBJ2-4 TRBV15 TRBD1 CATSREDRDGIQYF TGTGCCACCAGCAGAGAGGACAGGGACGGCATTCAGTACTTC
NA TRBJ2-7 TRBV9 TRBD1 CASSATGVGEQYF TGTGCCAGCAGTGCTACAGGGGTCGGCGAGCAGTACTTC
medium-sized TRBJ1-2 TRBV5-6 NA CASSSTREGLNYGYTF TGTGCCAGCAGCTCTACCCGGGAAGGATTGAACTATGGCTACACCTTC
NA TRBJ2-3 TRBV5-1 NA CASSSQPFGGSTDTQYF TGCGCCAGCAGCTCCCAGCCTTTCGGAGGGAGCACAGATACGCAGTATTTT
NA TRBJ1-2 TRBV28 NA CASRWRQGYYGYTF TGTGCCAGCCGATGGCGGCAGGGGTACTATGGCTACACCTTC
once TRBJ2-3 TRBV19 TRBD2 CASKKRETGSDTQYF TGTGCCAGTAAAAAGCGGGAGACTGGCTCAGATACGCAGTATTTT
NA TRBJ2-1 TRBV7-9 NA CASSFLRGGDPLDEQFF TGTGCCAGCAGCTTCCTTCGAGGCGGGGACCCCCTCGATGAGCAGTTCTTC
NA TRBJ2-2 TRBV24-1 TRBD1 CATSDPGQGAGELFF TGTGCCACCAGTGATCCGGGACAGGGTGCCGGGGAGCTGTTTTTT
NA TRBJ1-1 TRBV19 NA CARKTRESEAFF TGTGCCAGGAAAACCAGGGAATCAGAAGCTTTCTTT
few TRBJ1-3 TRBV5-1 NA CASSSGNTIYF TGCGCCAGCAGCTCAGGAAACACCATATATTTT
NA TRBJ2-4 TRBV6-2/TRBV6-3 TRBD2 CASSYASASGVAKNIQYF TGTGCCAGCAGTTACGCATCGGCTAGCGGGGTAGCCAAAAACATTCAGTACTTC
NA TRBJ1-2 TRBV19 NA CASSRAYINYGYTF TGTGCCAGTAGTAGGGCCTATATTAACTATGGCTACACCTTC
NA TRBJ2-3 TRBV5-1 NA CASSLAAPGTQYF TGCGCCAGCAGCTTGGCTGCCCCGGGTACGCAGTATTTT
few TRBJ1-2 TRBV25-1 NA CARLTKTGNYGYTF TGTGCCAGGCTAACTAAGACAGGAAACTATGGCTACACCTTC
once TRBJ1-1 TRBV4-1 NA CASSQDFGQMNTEAFF TGCGCCAGCAGCCAAGATTTTGGGCAGATGAACACTGAAGCTTTCTTT
once TRBJ1-1 TRBV3-1/TRBV3-2 NA CASKGSRDTEAFF TGTGCCAGCAAAGGCTCCAGGGACACTGAAGCTTTCTTT
NA TRBJ2-7 TRBV6-2/TRBV6-3 NA CASSYSLARQEQYF TGTGCCAGCAGTTACTCTTTAGCGCGGCAGGAGCAGTACTTC
NA TRBJ2-3 TRBV7-2 NA CASSAPAPSTDTQYF TGTGCCAGCAGCGCCCCCGCGCCCAGCACAGATACGCAGTATTTT
NA TRBJ1-6 TRBV2 NA CASQSNLQGSSPLHF TGTGCCAGCCAGTCGAACCTTCAGGGTAGTTCACCCCTCCACTTT